This TCR beta chain derives from a study of identical twins. Germline loops: CDR1 DFQATT, CDR2 SNEGSKA (reference sequence). V was shortened by 0 bases and J by 3 bases, with 12 bases between the two germline ends. The CDR3 contains 15 residues. Each CDR3 protein gets one entry after TCRdb re-called the 5' RACE reads with MiXCR. Here the sample spans 510,000 or so distinct CDR3 sequences, over 12% being singletons. Separately, the same data were catalogued under a study of yellow fever vaccine responses in identical twins.

The receptor was derived from a woman under 30 in good health. Sequencing was carried out using CD4+ T cells sorted from blood. This sequence joins TRBV20-1 and TRBJ1-3, with unresolved D. CDR3 coding DNA: TGCAGTGCTAGAGATGAGACCCGGGGTGGAAACACCATATATTTT. Its protein is CSARDETRGGNTIYF.